This TCR beta chain was found in a study of T cell responses to AZD1222 COVID-19 vaccine. V dropped 10 bases and J dropped 0 bases, with 16 bases sitting between them. This CDR3 region has 15 residues. Germline V CDR1 and CDR2: MNHNY, SVGAGI (reference sequence). Sequenced by immunoSEQ multiplex PCR; TCRdb stores in-frame clones only, minus some. The top ten clones hold about 12% of a sample with more than 80,000 clones, approximately 85% of them seen once. This clone has only a few counts. The sequence derives from an adult who received the AZD1222 COVID-19 vaccine. V gene TRBV6-6 combines with J gene TRBJ2-4; the D gene is possibly TRBD1 (6 bases). The sample consisted of peripheral blood, taken 28 days after the second AZD1222 dose. CDR3: CATSEGGLAKNIQYF. DNA of the CDR3: TGTGCCACCTCAGAAGGGGGTTTAGCCAAAAACATTCAGTACTTC.